These 4 T cell receptor beta chains share one sample of origin, sequenced in a study of control samples from healthy donors and cancer patients. Assay: immunoSEQ multiplex PCR; the TCRdb copy retains only in-frame clones and omits some. This sample carries about 150,000 clones, more than 85% of them seen once, and the ten largest clones take 2% to 2.5%. The source material was blood. These receptors came from a man aged 45-65 years in good health.

V usage is TRBV25-1 and J usage is TRBJ2-7; 11 bases agree with TRBD2. Germline trimming cut 0 bases from V and 7 bases from J; bases unmatched to any gene: 11. Germline values: CDR1 MGHDK, CDR2 SYGVNS. CDR3 size: 17 residues. The CDR3 here is CASSEYGVAGGLGEQYF. DNA of the CDR3: TGTGCCAGCAGTGAATATGGGGTAGCGGGAGGGCTGGGGGAGCAGTACTTC.

The chain uses TRBV6-1 and TRBJ1-5, with TRBD1 as a possible D gene (6 bases). The V gene's germline CDR1 is MNHNS and CDR2 SASEGT. The CDR3 length is 15 residues. V lost 1 base, J lost 1 base, and 8 bases lay in between. CDR3 region: CASSEGTVSNQPQHF. The CDR3, as DNA: TGTGCCAGCAGTGAAGGGACAGTAAGCAATCAGCCCCAGCATTTT.

The V and J genes are TRBV27 and TRBJ2-7, with 8 bases aligning to TRBD1. The V gene's germline CDR1 is MNHEY and CDR2 SMNVEV (reference sequence). There are 15 residues in the CDR3. The trim removed 4 bases at V and 6 bases at J, leaving 11 bases unmatched. The CDR3 nucleotides read TGTGCCAGCAGTTCGTTTAGGACAGGGAGCCTCGAGCAGTACTTC. It codes for CASSSFRTGSLEQYF.

The rearrangement uses TRBV21-1 and TRBJ1-5. TRBV21-1 is termed a pseudogene. This CDR3 spans 12 amino acids. CDR3 sequence: CASLGGDQPQHF. CDR3 nucleotides: TGTGCCAGCTTGGGAGGCGATCAGCCCCAGCATTTT.